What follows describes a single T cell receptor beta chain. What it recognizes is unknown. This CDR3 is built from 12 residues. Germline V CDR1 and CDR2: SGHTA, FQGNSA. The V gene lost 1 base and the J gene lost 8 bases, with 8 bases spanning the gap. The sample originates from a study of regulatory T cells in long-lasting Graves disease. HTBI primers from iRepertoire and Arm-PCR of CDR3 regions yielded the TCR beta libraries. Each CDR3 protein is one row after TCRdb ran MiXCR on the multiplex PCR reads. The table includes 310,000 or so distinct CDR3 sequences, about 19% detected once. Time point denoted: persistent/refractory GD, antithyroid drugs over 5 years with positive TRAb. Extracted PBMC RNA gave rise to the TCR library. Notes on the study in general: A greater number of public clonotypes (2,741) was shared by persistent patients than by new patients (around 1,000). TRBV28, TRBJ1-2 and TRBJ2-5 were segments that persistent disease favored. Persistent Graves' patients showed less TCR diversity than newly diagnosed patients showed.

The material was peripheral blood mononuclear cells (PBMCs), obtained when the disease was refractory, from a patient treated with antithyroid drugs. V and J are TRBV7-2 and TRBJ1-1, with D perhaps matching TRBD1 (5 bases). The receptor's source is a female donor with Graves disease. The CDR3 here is CASSLGGNEAFF. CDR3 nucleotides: TGTGCCAGCAGCTTAGGGGGCAACGAAGCTTTCTTT.